This T cell receptor beta chain appears in the sequencing data of a study of T cells expressing NK-cell markers. TCRdb reanalyzed the 5' RACE reads, giving one entry per CDR3 protein sequence and no DNA. Reported are 550,000 to 600,000 distinct CDR3 sequences; the ten largest clones contain around 4%. The germline gives CDR1 DFQATT, CDR2 SNEGSKA (reference sequence). The CDR3 contains 16 residues. Source material: blood T cells: a sorted CD56 or NKG2C T cell subset, CD4+ or CD8+ T cells, or bulk PBMC T cells (not recorded which). This sequence was found in a man aged 18 to 29 in good health. The gene calls are TRBV20-1 and TRBJ2-3; the TCRdb call, TRBD2, lacks DNA for checking. Here the CDR3 reads CSAATPGTSGTDTQYF.